This entry features one T cell receptor beta chain sequence. Its antigen is not identified. The DNA ends 3 residues before the CDR3 does, and the rest of the CDR3 is filled in from the germline J gene. TCRdb's copy holds only in-frame clones and misses some; the assay was immunoSEQ multiplex PCR. Its table lists 20,000 to 25,000 clones. From germline, CDR1 is MNHGY and CDR2 SAAAGT. This CDR3 is 17 amino acids long. Trimming removed 6 bases at V and 7 bases at J, with 25 bases between. The sample comes from a study of T cells in women clearing cervical HPV infection. Study-level background: Women with histologically confirmed HPV16-related CIN3 or worse, 2 with invasive cancer, served as cases. Findings of the study overall: Effector/memory and HPV-specific T cells were not isolated, and association timing is unknown. Each sample's T-cell count was unknown, possibly confounding richness.

The receptor's source is a woman between 18 and 70 years old with a cervical HPV16 infection that either progressed to CIN3+ or cleared (not recorded which). The V and J genes are TRBV6-8 and TRBJ2-1; no firm D call. Sequenced sample: blood buffy coat. The part of the CDR3 DNA that was read is TGTGCCAGCAGCGGCAGAGTGCCCCCTACCCTAGATAATGAG. It translates to CASSGRVPPTLDNE. From start to end, the CDR3 is CASSGRVPPTLDNEQFF.